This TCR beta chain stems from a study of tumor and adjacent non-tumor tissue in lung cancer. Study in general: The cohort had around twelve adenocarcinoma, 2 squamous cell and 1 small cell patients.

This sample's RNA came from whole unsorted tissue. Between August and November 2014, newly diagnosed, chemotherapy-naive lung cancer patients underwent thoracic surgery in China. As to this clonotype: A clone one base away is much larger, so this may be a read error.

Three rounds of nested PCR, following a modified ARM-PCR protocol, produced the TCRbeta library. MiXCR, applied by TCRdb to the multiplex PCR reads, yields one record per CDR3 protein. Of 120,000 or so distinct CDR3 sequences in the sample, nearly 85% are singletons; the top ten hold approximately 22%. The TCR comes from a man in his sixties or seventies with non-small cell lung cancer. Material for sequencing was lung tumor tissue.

The CDR3 reads CASSEDGSEQYF. For the CDR3, the DNA is TGTGCCAGCAGTGAGGACGGGTCCGAGCAGTACTTC. The rearrangement links TRBV6-2 or TRBV6-3 to TRBJ2-7, with D uncertain. Germline CDR1 reads MNHEY; CDR2 reads SVGEGT. V gave up 5 bases and J gave up 6 bases, with 11 bases separating them. The CDR3 totals 12 residues.